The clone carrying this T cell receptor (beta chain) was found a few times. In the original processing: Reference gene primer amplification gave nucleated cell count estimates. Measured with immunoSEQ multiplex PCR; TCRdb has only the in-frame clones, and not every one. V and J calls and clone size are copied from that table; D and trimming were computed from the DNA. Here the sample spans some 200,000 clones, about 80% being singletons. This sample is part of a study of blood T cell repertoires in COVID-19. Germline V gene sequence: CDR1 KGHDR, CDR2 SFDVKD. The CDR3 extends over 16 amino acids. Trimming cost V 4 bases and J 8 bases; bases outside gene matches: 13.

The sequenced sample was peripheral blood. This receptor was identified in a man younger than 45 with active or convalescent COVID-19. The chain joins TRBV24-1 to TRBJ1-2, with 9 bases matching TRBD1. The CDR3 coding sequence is TGTGCCACCAGTGAACCCGGGACAGGGCCTGGATCAGGCTACACCTTC. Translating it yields CATSEPGTGPGSGYTF.